The 24 T cell receptor beta chains presented below share a single source sample, sequenced in a study of blood T cell repertoires in COVID-19. Assay: immunoSEQ multiplex PCR; the TCRdb copy retains only in-frame clones and omits some. The sample includes 70,000 to 95,000 clones, over 75% of them seen just once. Sample: peripheral blood. These receptors all stem from a human donor in a cohort sampled during active COVID-19.

This clone was picked up one time. The genes are TRBV10-3 and TRBJ2-7, with D possibly TRBD1 on 5 matching bases. Between the trimmed V and J ends, which lost 0 bases and 5 bases, there was a span of 11 bases. The germline gives CDR1 ENHRY, CDR2 SYGVKD. The CDR3 runs 14 residues. This CDR3 is CAISESNQGNEQYF. DNA for the CDR3: TGTGCCATCAGTGAGTCGAACCAGGGTAACGAGCAGTACTTC.

The chain combines TRBV18 with TRBJ2-3; 10 bases align to TRBD1. V gave up 2 bases and J gave up 6 bases; unmatched junction bases: 5. The CDR3 contains 15 residues. CDR1 KGHSH and CDR2 LQKENI come from the germline V gene. This chain's CDR3 is CASSPTGTGVDTQYF. The DNA of the CDR3 is TGTGCCAGCTCACCAACCGGGACAGGGGTGGATACGCAGTATTTT.

This clone came up once. This chain connects TRBV30 to TRBJ2-4; 8 bases map to TRBD1. Per the germline V gene, CDR1 is GTSNPN and CDR2 is SVGIG (reference sequence). V lost 1 base and J lost 7; bases outside the gene matches: 0. The CDR3 sequence is 12 residues long. In DNA form, the CDR3 reads TGTGCCTGGAGTGGACAGGGGAACATTCAGTACTTC. Translating it yields CAWSGQGNIQYF.

The V gene is TRBV7-9, the J gene TRBJ2-5; weak D call: TRBD2 (5 bases). The CDR3 runs to 15 residues. In germline, CDR1 is SEHNR, CDR2 FQNEAQ (reference sequence). V lost 5 bases and J 2 bases, leaving 15 bases between the germline ends. The CDR3 coding sequence is TGTGCCAGCAGCAACGGACTGAGACTACAAGAGACCCAGTACTTC. Residues: CASSNGLRLQETQYF.

The V call is TRBV5-4, the J call TRBJ2-2, with 10 bases identical to TRBD1. Germline-derived CDR1 and CDR2 are SGHNT and YYREEE (reference sequence). The CDR3 consists of 18 residues. V dropped 0 bases and J dropped 6; count of bases not matched to a gene: 11. The CDR3 region is CASSLGSRGQGIAGELFF. The CDR3 bases are TGTGCCAGCAGCTTGGGAAGTAGGGGACAGGGGATTGCCGGGGAGCTGTTTTTT.

The chain couples TRBV10-3 to TRBJ2-7; the D gene is possibly TRBD2 (6 bases). Between the trimmed V and J ends, which lost 1 base and 1 base, there was a span of 8 bases. The CDR3 has 14 residues. Germline lookup yields CDR1 ENHRY and CDR2 SYGVKD. This CDR3 is CAISEYGSSYEQYF. DNA of the CDR3: TGTGCCATCAGTGAGTACGGGAGTTCCTACGAGCAGTACTTC.

J is TRBJ2-5 and V is TRBV5-1; D might be TRBD1 (5 bases). The CDR3 runs to 14 residues. CDR1 and CDR2 from the germline V gene are SGHRS and YFSETQ. V lost 1 base, J lost 2 bases, and 9 bases lay in between. The CDR3: CASSLRQLQETQYF. The CDR3 DNA reads TGCGCCAGCAGCTTGAGACAGCTTCAAGAGACCCAGTACTTC.

V is TRBV21-1 and J is TRBJ2-1; the table assigns TRBD1, which was not confirmed against the DNA. TRBV21-1 is a pseudogene. The CDR3 spans 14 residues. The CDR3 DNA reads TGTGCCAGCCCCAAAAACAGCTCCTACAATGAGCAGTTCTTC. Its translation: CASPKNSSYNEQFF.

In nucleotides, the CDR3 is TGTGCCAGCAGCCATACTAGCGGGGGGACGATCGGGTTTGGGAACATTCAGTACTTC. It yields the protein CASSHTSGGTIGFGNIQYF. The rearrangement uses TRBV4-2 and TRBJ2-4, with 12 bases aligning to TRBD2. The CDR3 runs 19 residues. Germline V gene lookup returns CDR1 LGHNA and CDR2 YNFKEQ. Losses at the gene ends were 3 bases for V and 7 bases for J; bases not matched to a gene: 16.

The CDR3 sequence: CASSRNRWDSQETQYF. The CDR3 DNA follows: TGTGCCAGCAGTCGTAATCGGTGGGACAGCCAAGAGACCCAGTACTTC. V usage is TRBV27 and J usage is TRBJ2-5; 7 nucleotides line up with TRBD1. Germline V gene lookup returns CDR1 MNHEY and CDR2 SMNVEV (reference sequence). The CDR3 runs 16 residues. V shed 5 bases and J 1 base; nucleotides not matched to a gene: 10.

The rearrangement links TRBV3-1 (or the pseudogene TRBV3-2) to TRBJ1-4; the D gene is possibly TRBD1 (6 bases). Germline values: CDR1 LGHDT, CDR2 YNNKEL (reference sequence). CDR3 size: 14 residues. Trimming removed 4 bases at V and 7 bases at J, with 13 bases between. CDR3 in amino acids: CASSPGIGGEKLFF. The CDR3 DNA reads as TGTGCCAGCAGCCCAGGGATAGGGGGTGAAAAACTGTTTTTT.

The J gene is TRBJ2-5, the V gene TRBV5-1; 7 bases fit TRBD1. J was trimmed by 6 bases and V by 0 bases; bases with no gene match: 2. Germline lookup yields CDR1 SGHRS and CDR2 YFSETQ. The CDR3 spans 13 residues. The CDR3 DNA is TGCGCCAGCAGCTTGGGACAGGGTCAGACCCAGTACTTC. Amino acid sequence: CASSLGQGQTQYF.

The table lists this clone with a few counts. The chain is built from TRBV6-2 or TRBV6-3 and TRBJ1-5; D possibly corresponds to TRBD1 (6 bases). Germline V lookup: CDR1 MNHEY, CDR2 SVGEGT. V lost 0 bases, J lost 3 bases, and 15 bases lay in between. This CDR3 is built from 17 residues. Here the CDR3 DNA reads TGTGCCAGCAGTTACTCGCGGGGGGCAGGAGACAATCAGCCCCAGCATTTT. Its translation is CASSYSRGAGDNQPQHF.

The chain couples TRBV24-1 to TRBJ2-7, with D possibly matching TRBD1 (9 bases). CDR1 KGHDR and CDR2 SFDVKD come from the germline V gene. The germline V and J ends were trimmed by 8 bases and 3 bases, with 34 bases remaining between them. This CDR3 has 20 residues. CDR3 protein: CATTPPGGVSGTGNLYEQYF. The CDR3 nucleotides are TGTGCCACCACCCCTCCGGGGGGGGTGAGCGGGACAGGGAATCTCTACGAGCAGTACTTC.

This sequence joins TRBV28 and TRBJ1-4, with unresolved D. In germline, CDR1 is MDHEN, CDR2 SYDVKM. CDR3 length equals 16 residues. V was clipped by 6 bases and J by 0 bases, with 14 bases between them. For the CDR3, the DNA is TGTGCCAGCAGCCCCTTGGGAGCAGCAACTAATGAAAAACTGTTTTTT. It codes for CASSPLGAATNEKLFF.

The table lists this clone with a few counts. The V and J genes are TRBV9 and TRBJ1-3; D is ambiguous. With 5 bases removed from V and 7 bases from J, the gap between germline ends came to 22 bases. The germline V gene encodes CDR1 SGDLS and CDR2 YYNGEE. This CDR3 has 16 amino acids. In DNA form, the CDR3 reads TGTGCCAGCAGTGCTCAAACTGGGGTCCGAGGGAACACCATATATTTT. Amino acid sequence: CASSAQTGVRGNTIYF.

This chain links TRBV7-9 with TRBJ2-5; TRBD1 agrees at 10 bases. Trimming removed 5 bases from V and 4 bases from J; junction bases left unmatched: 4. CDR1 is SEHNR and CDR2 is FQNEAQ in the germline V gene (reference sequence). The CDR3 runs to 14 residues. The CDR3 region is CASSLGQGLETQYF. Here the CDR3 DNA reads TGTGCCAGCAGCCTGGGACAGGGGCTAGAGACCCAGTACTTC. The variable domain in full, with the rest retrieved from reference TRBV7-9 and TRBJ2-5, is DTGVSQNPRHKITKRGQNVTFRCDPISEHNRLYWYRQTLGQGPEFLTYFQNEAQLEKSRLLSDRFSAERPKGSFSTLEIQRTEQGDSAMYLCASSLGQGLETQYFGPGTRLLVL.

This chain joins TRBV5-1 and TRBJ2-5, with D perhaps matching TRBD2 (7 bases). Trimming removed 4 bases from V and 3 bases from J, with 10 bases in between. The CDR3 contains 13 residues. Germline lookup yields CDR1 SGHRS and CDR2 YFSETQ. Here the CDR3 reads CASSKGGEETQYF. The DNA for the CDR3 is TGCGCCAGCAGCAAGGGGGGGGAAGAGACCCAGTACTTC.

This clone has just a few counts. The rearrangement uses TRBV5-1 and TRBJ2-7; D is possibly TRBD2 (5 bases). V lost 4 bases to trimming and J lost 3 bases, with 8 bases between them. Germline V lookup: CDR1 SGHRS, CDR2 YFSETQ. This CDR3 comprises 12 residues. CDR3 nucleotide sequence: TGCGCCAGCAGCCGGGATTACTACGAGCAGTACTTC. Translated, it gives CASSRDYYEQYF.

The rearrangement uses TRBV7-3 and TRBJ2-1, with TRBD1 matching 7 bases. Germline V CDR1 and CDR2: SGHTA, FQGTGA. The CDR3 has 14 amino acids. V lost 6 bases, J lost 5 bases, and 7 bases stayed unmatched. The CDR3 DNA follows: TGTGCCAGCAGACGAGCCGGGACAGACAATGAGCAGTTCTTC. Its protein product is CASRRAGTDNEQFF.

V gene TRBV7-2 combines with J gene TRBJ2-5; 11 bases match TRBD1. The CDR3 is 15 residues long. Losses at the gene ends were 5 bases for V and 6 bases for J; bases not matched to a gene: 8. The germline V gene has CDR1 SGHTA and CDR2 FQGNSA. CDR3 region: CASSLDRGLSKTQYF. Here the CDR3 DNA reads TGTGCCAGCAGCCTGGACAGGGGGCTCTCGAAGACCCAGTACTTC.

The rearrangement joins TRBV5-1 to TRBJ1-4; D perhaps matches TRBD1 (5 bases). The CDR3 extends over 15 amino acids. V lost 5 bases and J 0 bases, leaving 11 bases between the germline ends. Germline assignment: CDR1 SGHRS and CDR2 YFSETQ. CDR3 sequence reads: CASRLTVSTNEKLFF. In DNA form, the CDR3 reads TGCGCCAGCAGGTTGACAGTCTCAACTAATGAAAAACTGTTTTTT.

The V gene is TRBV20-1, the J gene TRBJ1-2; the D is unclear. From germline, CDR1 is DFQATT and CDR2 SNEGSKA (reference sequence). The V end lost 5 bases, the J end lost 4 bases, and 8 bases lay between the germline ends. The CDR3 has 11 residues. CDR3 coding DNA: TGCAGTGCTCAAAGACTCTATGGCTACACCTTC. It codes for CSAQRLYGYTF.

This clone was counted a few times. The chain links TRBV19 to TRBJ2-7, with D maybe TRBD1 (6 bases). The germline V gene has CDR1 LNHDA and CDR2 SQIVND (reference sequence). Trimming pared 6 bases from V and 2 bases from J, leaving 17 bases between. CDR3 length: 15 residues. This chain's CDR3 is CASSGERGLPYEQYF. CDR3 in DNA: TGTGCCAGTAGCGGGGAGAGGGGGTTACCCTACGAGCAGTACTTC.